The 30 T cell receptor beta chains in this list originate from one sample, sequenced in a study of T-cell memory formation after mild COVID-19. MiXCR, run by TCRdb on the 5' RACE reads, gives a single entry per CDR3 protein. The sample yields approximately 560,000 distinct CDR3 sequences, approximately 15% seen once. Source material: PBMCs or a T cell subset sorted from them (not recorded which). Receptor source: an adult woman who had mild COVID-19 (a few samples of this study predate the infection). Cell type and time point are not known.

This clonotype was observed a few times. The chain is built from TRBV7-9 and TRBJ2-5, with D hard to call. From germline, CDR1 is SEHNR and CDR2 FQNEAQ (reference sequence). This CDR3 comprises 12 residues. Trimming stripped 4 bases from V and 7 bases from J, with 10 bases between. Here the CDR3 reads CASSSLSLTQYF. CDR3 nucleotide sequence: TGTGCCAGCAGCTCTCTCTCGCTGACCCAGTACTTC.

This clonotype has a handful of counts. This chain's CDR3 is CASSLGRGLFSQRGETQYF. The DNA of the CDR3 is TGCGCCAGCAGCTTGGGCAGGGGGCTTTTTTCCCAAAGGGGAGAGACCCAGTACTTC. The V call is TRBV5-1, the J call TRBJ2-5; 8 nucleotides agree with TRBD1. The CDR3 contains 19 residues. Germline CDR1 is SGHRS and CDR2 is YFSETQ. The V segment lost 0 bases and the J segment 4 bases; nucleotides outside the gene matches: 17.

The chain joins TRBV12-3 or TRBV12-4 to TRBJ1-1; no clear D gene. The CDR3 consists of 11 residues. Between the trimmed V and J ends, which lost 5 bases and 10 bases, there was a span of 11 bases. The CDR3 sequence is CASSRSYGAFF. CDR3 DNA sequence: TGTGCCAGCAGTCGTTCCTACGGAGCTTTCTTT.

The chain is built from TRBV5-1 and TRBJ1-1; D is unresolved. The CDR3 is made up of 14 amino acids. Germline values: CDR1 SGHRS, CDR2 YFSETQ. The germline V and J ends were trimmed by 0 bases and 2 bases, with 8 bases remaining between them. The CDR3 sequence is CASSLDTTNTEAFF. The CDR3 DNA reads as TGCGCCAGCAGCTTGGACACGACAAACACTGAAGCTTTCTTT.

A few counts support this clonotype. The V and J genes are TRBV11-3 and TRBJ2-7; tentative D call: TRBD2 (5 bases). The CDR3 has 13 residues. Germline V gene sequence: CDR1 SGHNT, CDR2 YENEEA. V was trimmed by 4 bases and J by 7 bases, leaving 14 bases between them. The CDR3 sequence: CASSSPRTWEQYF. In DNA form, the CDR3 reads TGTGCCAGCAGCTCCCCTAGGACTTGGGAGCAGTACTTC.

This clonotype was seen a few times. CDR3 amino acids: CASSLSSWSTDTQYF. Here the CDR3 DNA reads TGTGCCAGCAGCTTATCTAGCTGGAGCACAGATACGCAGTATTTT. The chain uses TRBV7-8 and TRBJ2-3; the D gene is possibly TRBD2 (5 bases). V was cut by 2 bases and J by 0 bases, with 9 bases left in between. From germline, CDR1 is SGHVS and CDR2 FQNEAQ. The length of the CDR3 is 15 residues.

This clonotype was recorded a few times. DNA of the CDR3: TGTGCCAGCAGCAACAGACTAGCGGAATCTAAGAATGAGCAGTTCTTC. This codes for CASSNRLAESKNEQFF. The genes are TRBV5-4 and TRBJ2-1; 9 positions agree with TRBD2. V dropped 4 bases and J dropped 7; count of bases not matched to a gene: 12. CDR1 SGHNT and CDR2 YYREEE come from the germline V gene (reference sequence). The CDR3 contains 16 residues.

The chain joins TRBV18 to TRBJ2-3, with unresolved D. Germline values: CDR1 KGHSH, CDR2 LQKENI. V shed 6 bases and J shed 5 bases, with 9 bases lying between them. The CDR3 extends over 12 amino acids. CDR3 amino acids: CASSARVDTQYF. The CDR3 DNA reads as TGTGCCAGCTCGGCTAGGGTAGATACGCAGTATTTT.

This clonotype was detected only a few times. The rearrangement joins TRBV19 to TRBJ2-3; TRBD2 might be the D (6 bases). V was shortened by 6 bases and J by 4 bases, with 11 bases between the two germline ends. The CDR3 contains 13 residues. CDR1 and CDR2 (germline): LNHDA, SQIVND (reference sequence). CDR3 nucleotides: TGTGCCAGTAGGGAGGGAAGAGCAGATACGCAGTATTTT. It encodes CASREGRADTQYF.

V is TRBV6-1 and J is TRBJ2-4; weak D call: TRBD2 (6 bases). CDR3 length: 13 residues. Trimming cost V 5 bases and J 3 bases, with 8 bases left between them. In germline, CDR1 is MNHNS, CDR2 SASEGT. The CDR3 here is CASSSGVKNIQYF. The CDR3 DNA reads TGTGCCAGCAGTTCGGGGGTCAAAAACATTCAGTACTTC.

V and J are TRBV20-1 and TRBJ2-3; 10 nucleotides align to TRBD2. The CDR3 sequence is 16 residues long. Germline trimming cut 1 base from V and 5 bases from J; bases unmatched to any gene: 9. Germline V lookup: CDR1 DFQATT, CDR2 SNEGSKA (reference sequence). CDR3 sequence reads: CSARVGLAGVLDTQYF. In DNA form, the CDR3 reads TGCAGTGCTAGAGTAGGGCTAGCGGGAGTATTAGATACGCAGTATTTT.

This clonotype has just a few counts. V gene TRBV3-1 combines with J gene TRBJ1-6, with D unresolved. V was cut by 1 base and J by 9 bases, with 7 bases left in between. CDR1 and CDR2 (germline): LGHDT, YNNKEL (reference sequence). The CDR3 loop spans 13 amino acids. The CDR3 bases are TGTGCCAGCAGCCAAGGACCTAGTTCACCCCTCCACTTT. Its protein is CASSQGPSSPLHF.

This sequence joins TRBV7-9 and TRBJ2-3, with TRBD2 matching 7 bases. The germline gives CDR1 SEHNR, CDR2 FQNEAQ (reference sequence). The J segment lost 3 bases and the V segment lost 5 bases, leaving 5 bases of the junction unmatched. The CDR3 covers 14 residues. The CDR3 region is CASSQLAYTDTQYF. In DNA, the CDR3 is TGTGCCAGCAGCCAACTAGCGTATACAGATACGCAGTATTTT.

This clonotype showed up just a few times. V and J are TRBV5-1 and TRBJ2-7; 9 nucleotides align to TRBD2. The CDR3 has 16 residues. Trimming took 0 bases from V and 4 from J; bases not matched to a gene: 8. Germline V CDR1 and CDR2: SGHRS, YFSETQ. In nucleotides, the CDR3 is TGCGCCAGCAGCTTGGCAAGTAGCGGGAGCTTTTACGAGCAGTACTTC. Its translation is CASSLASSGSFYEQYF.

This clonotype was detected a few times. V and J are TRBV12-3 or TRBV12-4 and TRBJ2-3; D call uncertain. The CDR3 covers 14 residues. Trimming took 8 bases from V and 2 from J, leaving 14 bases between them. CDR3 loop: CASRNSRNTDTQYF. CDR3 bases: TGTGCCAGCCGAAATAGCCGAAACACAGATACGCAGTATTTT.

The chain employs TRBV18 and TRBJ2-2; D is unclear. Trimming cost V 4 bases and J 0 bases, with 6 bases left between them. Germline loops: CDR1 KGHSH, CDR2 LQKENI. The length of the CDR3 is 14 residues. CDR3 loop: CASSRPPNTGELFF. Here the CDR3 DNA reads TGTGCCAGCTCACGACCACCGAACACCGGGGAGCTGTTTTTT.

The table lists this clonotype with a few counts. The V gene is TRBV6-4, the J gene TRBJ2-2; TRBD2 aligns across 7 bases. V was clipped by 8 bases and J by 6 bases; unmatched bases: 3. Germline V CDR1 and CDR2: MRHNA, SNTAGT. The CDR3 totals 12 residues. The CDR3 sequence: CASPRGAGELFF. The CDR3 coding sequence is TGTGCCAGCCCACGGGGGGCCGGGGAGCTGTTTTTT.

The rearrangement uses TRBV7-3 and TRBJ2-5; no reliable D call. Trimming took 11 bases from V and 0 from J, leaving 13 bases between them. This CDR3 region has 13 residues. The germline CDR1 and CDR2 sequences are SGHTA and FQGTGA. The CDR3 sequence is CASGKAYQETQYF. In nucleotides, the CDR3 is TGTGCCTCCGGAAAGGCGTACCAAGAGACCCAGTACTTC.

The rearrangement uses TRBV5-1 and TRBJ1-5, with D hard to call. The CDR3 runs 17 residues. V was clipped by 0 bases and J by 2 bases, with 15 bases between them. CDR1 is SGHRS and CDR2 is YFSETQ in the germline V gene. CDR3 loop: CASSLARTGCGNQPQHF. The CDR3 nucleotides read TGCGCCAGCAGCTTGGCTAGGACGGGGTGTGGCAATCAGCCCCAGCATTTT.

In this sample, this clonotype turned up many times. V gene TRBV20-1 combines with J gene TRBJ2-1; D is perhaps TRBD2 (5 bases). Germline V gene lookup returns CDR1 DFQATT and CDR2 SNEGSKA (reference sequence). Trimming stripped 1 base from V and 10 bases from J, with 11 bases between. The CDR3 has 12 amino acids. CDR3 DNA sequence: TGCAGTGCTAGAGTTGGTTGGGAGGAGCAGTTCTTC. Protein sequence: CSARVGWEEQFF.

This clonotype was detected many times. The V gene is TRBV20-1, the J gene TRBJ1-1; D ambiguous. V was pared by 1 base and J by 1 base, with 10 bases between. This CDR3 is built from 14 residues. Looked up from germline, CDR1 is DFQATT and CDR2 is SNEGSKA (reference sequence). The CDR3 DNA reads as TGCAGTGCTAGAGGACACCGCACGAACACTGAAGCTTTCTTT. Encoded protein: CSARGHRTNTEAFF.

The chain combines TRBV11-2 with TRBJ1-6, with TRBD1 identical over 8 bases. CDR1 is SGHAT and CDR2 is FQNNGV in the germline V gene. Germline trimming cut 2 bases from V and 14 bases from J; bases unmatched to any gene: 17. This CDR3 has 17 residues. In DNA form, the CDR3 reads TGTGCCAGCAGCTTAACCCTACAGGGGGTATCCCGAAGGGCCCTCCACTTT. Translation: CASSLTLQGVSRRALHF.

This clonotype was seen at least ten times. The chain uses TRBV9 and TRBJ1-1; D gene ambiguous. V lost 0 bases to trimming and J lost 0 bases, with 3 bases between them. The CDR3 covers 13 residues. Germline V gene lookup returns CDR1 SGDLS and CDR2 YYNGEE. CDR3 DNA sequence: TGTGCCAGCAGCGTAGCCATGAACACTGAAGCTTTCTTT. Its protein is CASSVAMNTEAFF.

This clonotype was detected many times. J is TRBJ2-3 and V is TRBV12-3 or TRBV12-4; a possible D gene is TRBD2 (5 bases). Trimming left V 7 bases short and J 0 bases short, with 11 bases between. This CDR3 region has 14 residues. CDR3 coding DNA: TGTGCCAGCACTACTAGTTCGAGCACAGATACGCAGTATTTT. Translated, it gives CASTTSSSTDTQYF.

This clonotype was recorded a few times. The chain joins TRBV5-1 to TRBJ2-7; D possibly corresponds to TRBD2 (5 bases). The CDR3 covers 15 residues. With 0 bases removed from V and 1 base from J, the gap between germline ends came to 11 bases. Per germline, CDR1 SGHRS and CDR2 YFSETQ. CDR3 loop: CASSLAGIISYEQYF. The CDR3 bases are TGCGCCAGCAGCTTGGCGGGGATAATATCCTACGAGCAGTACTTC. Together with reference TRBV5-1 and TRBJ2-7, the CDR3 gives the full variable domain: KAGVTQTPRYLIKTRGQQVTLSCSPISGHRSVSWYQQTPGQGLQFLFEYFSETQRNKGNFPGRFSGRQFSNSRSEMNVSTLELGDSALYLCASSLAGIISYEQYFGPGTRLTVT.

The chain couples TRBV19 to TRBJ2-5, with D tentatively TRBD2 (6 bases). This CDR3 has 13 amino acids. The V gene lost 7 bases and the J gene lost 10 bases, with 19 bases spanning the gap. CDR1 and CDR2 (germline): LNHDA, SQIVND (reference sequence). CDR3 in amino acids: CASNDGTSSNQYF. DNA for the CDR3: TGTGCCAGTAATGACGGGACTTCGTCGAACCAGTACTTC.

The V call is TRBV29-1, the J call TRBJ2-7; no definite D call. The CDR3 sequence is 11 residues long. Deletions cut 4 bases from V and 2 bases from J, with 6 bases between. Germline loops: CDR1 SQVTM, CDR2 ANQGSEA. The CDR3: CSVGEPYEQYF. The CDR3 DNA sequence: TGCAGCGTTGGCGAGCCCTACGAGCAGTACTTC.

This clonotype was counted a few times. The gene calls are TRBV12-3 or TRBV12-4 and TRBJ2-2; 8 bases are a match to TRBD1. Trimming removed 5 bases from V and 2 bases from J; junction bases left unmatched: 10. This CDR3 region has 17 residues. The CDR3, as DNA: TGTGCCAGCAGTCCCTCGACAGGGGAGGTAAACACCGGGGAGCTGTTTTTT. This codes for CASSPSTGEVNTGELFF.

The V and J genes are TRBV6-4 and TRBJ2-1; no clear D. The V gene lost 3 bases and the J gene lost 9 bases, with 6 bases spanning the gap. The CDR3 extends over 11 amino acids. From germline, CDR1 is MRHNA and CDR2 SNTAGT. In nucleotides, the CDR3 is TGTGCCAGCAGTGATTCAAGTGAGCAGTTCTTC. Translating gives CASSDSSEQFF.

In its sample, this clonotype was seen many times. The rearrangement joins TRBV6-6 to TRBJ2-1, with 11 bases identical to TRBD1. CDR3 length: 14 residues. V gave up 6 bases and J gave up 6 bases; unmatched junction bases: 4. Looked up from germline, CDR1 is MNHNY and CDR2 is SVGAGI (reference sequence). The CDR3 sequence is CASRVGTGGNEQFF. In nucleotides, the CDR3 is TGTGCCAGCAGGGTCGGGACAGGGGGCAATGAGCAGTTCTTC.